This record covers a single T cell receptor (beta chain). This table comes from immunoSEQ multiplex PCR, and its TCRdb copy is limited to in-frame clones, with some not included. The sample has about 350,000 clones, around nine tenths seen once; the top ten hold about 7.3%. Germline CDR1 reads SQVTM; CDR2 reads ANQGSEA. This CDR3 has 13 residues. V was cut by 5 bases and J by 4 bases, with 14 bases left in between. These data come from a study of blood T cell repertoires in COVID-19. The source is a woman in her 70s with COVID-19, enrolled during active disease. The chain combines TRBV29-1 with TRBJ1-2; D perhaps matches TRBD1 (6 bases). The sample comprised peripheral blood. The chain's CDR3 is CSVTGQGIYGYTF. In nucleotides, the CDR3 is TGCAGCGTTACGGGACAAGGGATCTATGGCTACACCTTC. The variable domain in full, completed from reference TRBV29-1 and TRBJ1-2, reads SAVISQKPSRDICQRGTSLTIQCQVDSQVTMMFWYRQQPGQSLTLIATANQGSEATYESGFVIDKFPISRPNLTFSTLTVSNMSPEDSSIYLCSVTGQGIYGYTFGSGTRLTVV.